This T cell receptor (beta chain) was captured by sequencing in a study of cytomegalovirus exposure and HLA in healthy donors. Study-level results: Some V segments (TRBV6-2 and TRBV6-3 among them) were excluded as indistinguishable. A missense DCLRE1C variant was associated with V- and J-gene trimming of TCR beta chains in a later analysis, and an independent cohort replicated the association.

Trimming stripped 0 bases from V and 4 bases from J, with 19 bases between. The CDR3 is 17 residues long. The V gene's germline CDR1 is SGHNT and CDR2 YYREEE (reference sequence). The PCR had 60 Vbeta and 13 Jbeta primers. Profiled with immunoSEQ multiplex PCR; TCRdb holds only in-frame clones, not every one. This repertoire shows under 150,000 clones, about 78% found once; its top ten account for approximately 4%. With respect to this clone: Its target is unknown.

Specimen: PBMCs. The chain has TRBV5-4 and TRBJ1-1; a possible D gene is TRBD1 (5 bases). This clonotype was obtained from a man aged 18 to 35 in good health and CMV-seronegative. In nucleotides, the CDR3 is TGTGCCAGCAGCTTGGCGGGGGGTCCTTTCTCGCCCACTGAAGCTTTCTTT. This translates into CASSLAGGPFSPTEAFF.